This TCR beta chain was profiled in a study of blood T cell repertoires in COVID-19. The overall study: Specimens from acute and convalescent COVID-19 originated in the United States, Italy and Spain.

V dropped 1 base and J dropped 4; count of bases not matched to a gene: 7. CDR3 length equals 16 residues. Germline assignment: CDR1 SGHAT and CDR2 FQNNGV. As originally analysed: The authors estimated nucleated cell counts from reference gene primer amplification. Sequencing was performed with immunoSEQ multiplex PCR; in TCRdb, only in-frame clones are kept and a portion is missing. Clone size and V and J calls were adopted from that table, with D and trimming inferred from the DNA. This table has about 210,000 clones, around 76% appearing once. During active infection, Seattle patients enrolled and were then monitored through disease.

This sequence originates from an older woman with COVID-19, enrolled during active disease. The sample consisted of peripheral blood. V gene TRBV11-2 combines with J gene TRBJ2-3; TRBD2 matches at 8 bases. CDR3: CASSLGERGRADTQYF. The CDR3 DNA reads TGTGCCAGCAGCTTAGGGGAGCGGGGGAGGGCAGATACGCAGTATTTT.